A single T cell receptor beta chain is shown here with its context. Antigen: not known. The sample is drawn from a study of CD8+ T cells in alopecia areata. Study-wide background: Administration of oral tofacitinib to treated patients was at 5 to 10 mg twice daily. Study-wide results and caveats: For lesional scalp, especially alopecia totalis/universalis, clonality was higher than in normal scalp. Unlike in mice, where it was clearer, TCR sharing across patients was less clear, possibly HLA-related. Sequencing of scalp tissue also captures the resident alphabeta T cells of normal skin.

RNA was extracted and reverse transcribed into cDNA as the sequencing template. The repertoire was sequenced with immunoSEQ multiplex PCR; TCRdb's copy has only in-frame clones and lacks some. The sample includes approximately 54,000 clones, around 96% seen only once; the top ten take roughly 25%. Between the trimmed V and J ends, which lost 4 bases and 7 bases, there was a span of 14 bases. This CDR3 has 13 amino acids. Germline V gives CDR1 MNHNS, CDR2 SASEGT. The TCR sequence derives from a human donor with alopecia areata. Material: CD8+ T cells sorted from blood, obtained at week 0. This sequence joins TRBV6-1 and TRBJ2-7, with no clear D. CDR3 region: CASSGTLIREQYF. DNA for the CDR3: TGTGCCAGCAGTGGTACACTCATTCGTGAGCAGTACTTC.